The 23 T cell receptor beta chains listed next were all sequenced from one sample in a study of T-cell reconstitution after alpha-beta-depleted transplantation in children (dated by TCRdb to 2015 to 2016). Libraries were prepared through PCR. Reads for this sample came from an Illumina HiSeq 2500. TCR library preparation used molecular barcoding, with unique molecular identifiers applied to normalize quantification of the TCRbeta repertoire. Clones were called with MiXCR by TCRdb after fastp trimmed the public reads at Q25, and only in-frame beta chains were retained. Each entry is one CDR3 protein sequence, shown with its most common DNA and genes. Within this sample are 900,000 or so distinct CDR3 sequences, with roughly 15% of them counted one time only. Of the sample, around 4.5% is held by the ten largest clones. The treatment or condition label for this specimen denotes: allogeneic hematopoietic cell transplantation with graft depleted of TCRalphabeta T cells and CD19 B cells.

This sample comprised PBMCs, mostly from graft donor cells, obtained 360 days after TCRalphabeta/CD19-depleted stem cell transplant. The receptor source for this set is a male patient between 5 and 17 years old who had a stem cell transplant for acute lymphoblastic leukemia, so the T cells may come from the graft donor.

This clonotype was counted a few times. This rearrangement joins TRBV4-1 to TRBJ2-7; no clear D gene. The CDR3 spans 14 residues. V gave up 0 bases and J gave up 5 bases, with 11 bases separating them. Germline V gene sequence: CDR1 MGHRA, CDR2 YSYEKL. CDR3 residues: CASSQDIRSNEQYF. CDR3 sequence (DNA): TGCGCCAGCAGCCAAGATATAAGGAGCAACGAGCAGTACTTC.

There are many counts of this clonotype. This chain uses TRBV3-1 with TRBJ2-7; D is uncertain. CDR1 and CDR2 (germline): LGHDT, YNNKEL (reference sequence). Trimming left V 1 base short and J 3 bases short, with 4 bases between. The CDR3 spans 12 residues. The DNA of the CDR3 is TGTGCCAGCAGCCAAGGGTTCTACGAGCAGTACTTC. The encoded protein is CASSQGFYEQYF.

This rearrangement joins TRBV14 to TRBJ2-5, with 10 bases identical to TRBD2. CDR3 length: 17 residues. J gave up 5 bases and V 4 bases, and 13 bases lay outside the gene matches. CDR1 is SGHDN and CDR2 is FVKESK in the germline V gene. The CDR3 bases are TGTGCCAGCAGCCCCCACTCGATACTAGCGGGAAAGGAGACCCAGTACTTC. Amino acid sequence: CASSPHSILAGKETQYF.

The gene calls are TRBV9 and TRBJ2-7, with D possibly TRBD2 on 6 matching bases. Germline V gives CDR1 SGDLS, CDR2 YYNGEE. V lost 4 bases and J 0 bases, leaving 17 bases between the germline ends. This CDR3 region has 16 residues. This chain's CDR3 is CASSPDRGTSSYEQYF. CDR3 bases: TGTGCCAGCAGCCCTGACCGGGGGACTTCCTCCTACGAGCAGTACTTC.

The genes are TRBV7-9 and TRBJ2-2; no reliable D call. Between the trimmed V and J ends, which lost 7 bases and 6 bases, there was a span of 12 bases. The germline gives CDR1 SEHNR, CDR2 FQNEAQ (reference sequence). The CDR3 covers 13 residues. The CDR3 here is CASTAHAAGELFF. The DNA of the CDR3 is TGTGCCAGCACCGCGCACGCTGCCGGGGAGCTGTTTTTT.

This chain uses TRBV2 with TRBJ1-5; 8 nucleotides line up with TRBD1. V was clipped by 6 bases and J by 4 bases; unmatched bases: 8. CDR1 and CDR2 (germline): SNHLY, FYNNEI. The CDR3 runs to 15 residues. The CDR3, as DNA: TGTGCCAGCAGAATAGGGACAGGCCCTAATCAGCCCCAGCATTTT. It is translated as CASRIGTGPNQPQHF.

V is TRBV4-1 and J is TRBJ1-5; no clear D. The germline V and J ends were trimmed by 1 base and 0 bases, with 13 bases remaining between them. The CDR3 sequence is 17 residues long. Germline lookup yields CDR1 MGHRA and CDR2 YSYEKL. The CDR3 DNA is TGCGCCAGCAGCCAAGTAAAGTCGCAATATAGCAATCAGCCCCAGCATTTT. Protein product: CASSQVKSQYSNQPQHF.

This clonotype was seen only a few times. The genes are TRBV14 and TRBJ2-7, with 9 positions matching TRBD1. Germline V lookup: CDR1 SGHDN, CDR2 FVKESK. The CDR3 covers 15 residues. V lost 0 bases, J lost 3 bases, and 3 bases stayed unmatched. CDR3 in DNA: TGTGCCAGCAGCCAAGATCGGGACAGGGTCTACGAGCAGTACTTC. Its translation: CASSQDRDRVYEQYF. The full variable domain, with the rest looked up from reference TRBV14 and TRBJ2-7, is EAGVTQFPSHSVIEKGQTVTLRCDPISGHDNLYWYRRVMGKEIKFLLHFVKESKQDESGMPNNRFLAERTGGTYSTLKVQPAELEDSGVYFCASSQDRDRVYEQYFGPGTRLTVT.

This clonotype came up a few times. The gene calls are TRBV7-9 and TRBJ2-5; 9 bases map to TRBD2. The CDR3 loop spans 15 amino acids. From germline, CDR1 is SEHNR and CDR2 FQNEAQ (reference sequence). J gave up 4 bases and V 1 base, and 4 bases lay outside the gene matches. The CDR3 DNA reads TGTGCCAGCAGCTTAGGAGGACTAGCGACAGAGACCCAGTACTTC. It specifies CASSLGGLATETQYF. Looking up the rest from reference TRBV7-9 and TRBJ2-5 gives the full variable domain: DTGVSQNPRHKITKRGQNVTFRCDPISEHNRLYWYRQTLGQGPEFLTYFQNEAQLEKSRLLSDRFSAERPKGSFSTLEIQRTEQGDSAMYLCASSLGGLATETQYFGPGTRLLVL.

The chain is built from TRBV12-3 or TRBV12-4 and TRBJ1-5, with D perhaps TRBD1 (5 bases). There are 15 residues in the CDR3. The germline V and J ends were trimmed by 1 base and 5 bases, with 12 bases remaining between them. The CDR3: CASSLVGGWDQPQHF. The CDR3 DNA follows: TGTGCCAGCAGTTTAGTCGGGGGTTGGGATCAGCCCCAGCATTTT.

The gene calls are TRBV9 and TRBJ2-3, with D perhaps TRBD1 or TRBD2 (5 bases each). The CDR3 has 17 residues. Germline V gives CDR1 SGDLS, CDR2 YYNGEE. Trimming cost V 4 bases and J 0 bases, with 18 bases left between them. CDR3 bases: TGTGCCAGCAGCTTGGGCAGGGACCTGCGGAGCACAGATACGCAGTATTTT. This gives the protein CASSLGRDLRSTDTQYF.

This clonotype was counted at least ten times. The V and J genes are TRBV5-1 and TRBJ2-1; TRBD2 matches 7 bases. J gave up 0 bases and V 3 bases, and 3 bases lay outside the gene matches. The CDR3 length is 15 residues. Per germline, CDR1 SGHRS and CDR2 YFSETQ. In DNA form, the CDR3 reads TGCGCCAGCAGCTCGCGGACTAGCTCCTACAATGAGCAGTTCTTC. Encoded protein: CASSSRTSSYNEQFF.

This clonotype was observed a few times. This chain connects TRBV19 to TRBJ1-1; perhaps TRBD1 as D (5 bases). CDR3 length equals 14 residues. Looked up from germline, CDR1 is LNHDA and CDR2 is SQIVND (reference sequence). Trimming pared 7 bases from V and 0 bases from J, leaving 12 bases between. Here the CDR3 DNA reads TGTGCCAGTAATTTTGGGACGGTGAACACTGAAGCTTTCTTT. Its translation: CASNFGTVNTEAFF.

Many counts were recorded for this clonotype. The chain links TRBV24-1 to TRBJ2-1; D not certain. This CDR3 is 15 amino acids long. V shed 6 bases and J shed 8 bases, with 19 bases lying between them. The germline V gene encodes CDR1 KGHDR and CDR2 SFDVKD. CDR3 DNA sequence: TGTGCCACCAGTACCCCGGAGCACCGGACGGATGAGCAGTTCTTC. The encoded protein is CATSTPEHRTDEQFF.

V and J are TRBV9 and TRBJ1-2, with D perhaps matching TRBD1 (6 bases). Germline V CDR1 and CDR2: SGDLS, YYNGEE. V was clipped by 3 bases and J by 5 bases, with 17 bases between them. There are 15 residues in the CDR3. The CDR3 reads CASSDDLRGPYGYTF. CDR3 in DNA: TGTGCCAGCAGCGACGACCTCAGGGGCCCGTATGGCTACACCTTC.

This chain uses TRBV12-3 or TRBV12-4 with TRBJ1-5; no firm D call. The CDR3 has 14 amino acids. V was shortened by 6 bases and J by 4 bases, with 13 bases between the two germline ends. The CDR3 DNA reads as TGTGCCAGCAGGGCGGGCCCTCCAAATCAGCCCCAGCATTTT. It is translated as CASRAGPPNQPQHF.

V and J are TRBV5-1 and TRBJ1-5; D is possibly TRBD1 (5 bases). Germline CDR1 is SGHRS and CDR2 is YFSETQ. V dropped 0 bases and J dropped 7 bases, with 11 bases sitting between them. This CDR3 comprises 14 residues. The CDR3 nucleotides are TGCGCCAGCAGCTTGGGGGGCGGAGGACAGCCCCAGCATTTT. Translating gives CASSLGGGGQPQHF.

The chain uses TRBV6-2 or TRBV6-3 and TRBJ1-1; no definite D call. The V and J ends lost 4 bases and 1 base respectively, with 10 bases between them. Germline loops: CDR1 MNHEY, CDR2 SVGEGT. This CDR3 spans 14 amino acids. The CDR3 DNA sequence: TGTGCCAGCAGTTCCGTGACCCCGAACACTGAAGCTTTCTTT. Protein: CASSSVTPNTEAFF.

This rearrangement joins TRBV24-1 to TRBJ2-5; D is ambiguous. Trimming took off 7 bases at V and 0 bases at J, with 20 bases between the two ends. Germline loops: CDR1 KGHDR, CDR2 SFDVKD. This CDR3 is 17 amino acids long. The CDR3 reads CATSSFDRARYQETQYF. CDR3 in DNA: TGTGCCACCAGCTCCTTCGATAGGGCGCGGTACCAAGAGACCCAGTACTTC.

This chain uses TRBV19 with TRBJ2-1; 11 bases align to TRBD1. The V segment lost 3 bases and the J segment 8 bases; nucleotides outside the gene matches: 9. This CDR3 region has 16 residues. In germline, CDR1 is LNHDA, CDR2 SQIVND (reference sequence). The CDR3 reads CASSIAWTGGLDEQFF. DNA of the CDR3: TGTGCCAGTAGTATTGCATGGACAGGGGGCTTGGATGAGCAGTTCTTC.

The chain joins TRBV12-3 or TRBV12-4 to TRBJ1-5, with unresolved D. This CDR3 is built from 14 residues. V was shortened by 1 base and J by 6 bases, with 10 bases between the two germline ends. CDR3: CASSLGRIRQPQHF. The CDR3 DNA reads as TGTGCCAGCAGTTTAGGACGGATACGTCAGCCCCAGCATTTT.

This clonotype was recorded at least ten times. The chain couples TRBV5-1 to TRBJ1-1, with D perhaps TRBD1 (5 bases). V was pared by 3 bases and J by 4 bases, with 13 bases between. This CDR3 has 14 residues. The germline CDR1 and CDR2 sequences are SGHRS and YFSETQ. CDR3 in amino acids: CASSSGRRGTEAFF. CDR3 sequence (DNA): TGCGCCAGCAGCTCGGGACGGCGGGGCACTGAAGCTTTCTTT.

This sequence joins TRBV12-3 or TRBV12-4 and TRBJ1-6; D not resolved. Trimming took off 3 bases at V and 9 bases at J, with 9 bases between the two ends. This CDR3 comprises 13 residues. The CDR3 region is CASSFGYFSPLHF. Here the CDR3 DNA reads TGTGCCAGCAGTTTTGGGTACTTTTCACCCCTCCACTTT.